These 19 T cell receptor beta chains came from one sample sequenced in a study of blood T cell repertoires in COVID-19. TCRdb's copy holds only in-frame clones and misses some; the assay was immunoSEQ multiplex PCR. The sample holds about 130,000 clones, 86% seen once. Sequencing was performed on peripheral blood. These receptor sequences come from a human donor in a cohort sampled during active COVID-19.

This chain joins TRBV7-3 and TRBJ1-1; 7 bases line up with TRBD1. The germline CDR1 and CDR2 sequences are SGHTA and FQGTGA. The CDR3 extends over 15 amino acids. J lost 10 bases, V lost 0 bases, and 11 bases had no gene match. CDR3 region: CASSLTYRGTEGAFF. CDR3 sequence (DNA): TGTGCCAGCAGCTTAACGTACAGGGGCACGGAGGGAGCTTTCTTT.

This rearrangement joins TRBV5-1 to TRBJ2-5; 9 bases are a match to TRBD2. The V and J ends lost 0 bases and 9 bases, in that order; junction bases with no gene match: 9. This CDR3 is 15 amino acids long. The germline gives CDR1 SGHRS, CDR2 YFSETQ. DNA for the CDR3: TGCGCCAGCAGCTTGGCGGCTAGCGGGGAGGGGGCCCAGTACTTC. Amino acids: CASSLAASGEGAQYF.

The chain has TRBV2 and TRBJ1-3; TRBD1 might be the D (5 bases). This CDR3 region has 15 residues. V lost 2 bases to trimming and J lost 0 bases, with 8 bases between them. Germline assignment: CDR1 SNHLY and CDR2 FYNNEI. The chain's CDR3 is CASSERQGSGNTIYF. CDR3 DNA: TGTGCCAGCAGTGAACGGCAGGGCTCTGGAAACACCATATATTTT.

This clone was picked up a small number of times. This rearrangement joins TRBV29-1 to TRBJ2-7; D might be TRBD2 (6 bases). This CDR3 has 12 amino acids. CDR1 and CDR2 (germline): SQVTM, ANQGSEA. V was cut by 6 bases and J by 2 bases, with 11 bases left in between. The CDR3 protein is CSVYSGAYEQYF. The CDR3 DNA follows: TGCAGCGTATATTCGGGAGCCTACGAGCAGTACTTC.

The CDR3, as DNA: TGTGCCAGCAGCTTAGGGGCCGGACAGGGGACAGAGACCCAGTACTTC. It translates to CASSLGAGQGTETQYF. This chain uses TRBV11-2 with TRBJ2-5; 9 bases agree with TRBD1. The junction had 7 bases not matched to a gene; V was cut back by 1 base and J by 4 bases. CDR1 and CDR2 from the germline V gene are SGHAT and FQNNGV. The CDR3 runs to 16 residues.

This clone was recorded only once. This sequence joins TRBV19 and TRBJ1-1; 7 bases match TRBD1. The CDR3 covers 13 residues. Unmatched junction bases numbered 7, after V lost 5 bases and J lost 7 bases. Germline lookup yields CDR1 LNHDA and CDR2 SQIVND (reference sequence). The CDR3 nucleotides are TGTGCCAGTAGTTTTAGCAGGGGGGATGAAGCTTTCTTT. This encodes CASSFSRGDEAFF.

The CDR3 reads CASSLRAGGGETQYF. CDR3 nucleotides: TGCGCCAGCAGCTTGCGAGCGGGAGGGGGGGAGACCCAGTACTTC. The chain is built from TRBV5-1 and TRBJ2-5, with 10 bases fitting TRBD2. This CDR3 contains 15 residues. Trimming took 1 base from V and 5 from J; bases not matched to a gene: 5. In germline, CDR1 is SGHRS, CDR2 YFSETQ.

V usage is TRBV10-2 and J usage is TRBJ2-3, with D maybe TRBD2 (5 bases). The germline V and J ends were trimmed by 1 base and 9 bases, with 17 bases remaining between them. Germline V lookup: CDR1 WSHSY, CDR2 SAAADI. The CDR3 loop spans 15 amino acids. Written as DNA, the CDR3 is TGCGCCAGCAGTGAGTACCTAAGCGGAGCCGGAACGCAGTATTTT. It is translated as CASSEYLSGAGTQYF.

In its sample, this clone was seen a few times. The chain is built from TRBV9 and TRBJ2-1, with 10 bases identical to TRBD2. Germline V gene data show CDR1 as SGDLS and CDR2 as YYNGEE. The V gene end was trimmed by 0 bases and the J gene end by 1 base; junction bases not matched to a gene: 4. The CDR3 length is 17 residues. CDR3 region: CASSVAGTSVSYNEQFF. DNA of the CDR3: TGTGCCAGCAGCGTAGCCGGGACTAGCGTTTCCTACAATGAGCAGTTCTTC.

This clone turned up a few times. The chain is built from TRBV3-1 (or the pseudogene TRBV3-2) and TRBJ2-1; D uncertain. Trimming shortened V by 3 bases and J by 8 bases, and 11 bases separated the two germline ends. The CDR3 runs 13 residues. CDR1 and CDR2 (germline): LGHDT, YNNKEL (reference sequence). Here the CDR3 DNA reads TGTGCCAGCAGCCATGAGGCAACGGATGAGCAGTTCTTC. Its translation is CASSHEATDEQFF.

V and J are TRBV6-5 and TRBJ1-5; 8 bases map to TRBD1. Germline V gives CDR1 MNHEY, CDR2 SVGAGI. The CDR3 is 15 residues long. J lost 6 bases, V lost 5 bases, and 9 bases had no gene match. The CDR3 DNA reads TGTGCCAGCAGTACTTCAGGGGGCGGAGGTCAGCCCCAGCATTTT. This gives the protein CASSTSGGGGQPQHF.

This clone was seen once. The V call is TRBV30, the J call TRBJ1-2; 7 bases are a match to TRBD1. Germline CDR1 GTSNPN, CDR2 SVGIG (reference sequence). The CDR3 consists of 15 residues. Trimming at V came to 0 bases and at J to 4 bases, leaving 8 bases not matched to a gene. CDR3 amino acids: CAWSVLFGTVYGYTF. The CDR3 DNA reads as TGTGCCTGGAGTGTCTTATTTGGGACAGTCTATGGCTACACCTTC.

The chain carries TRBV7-9 and TRBJ1-3; 7 bases line up with TRBD1. Trimming cost V 5 bases and J 4 bases; bases outside gene matches: 5. The germline V gene encodes CDR1 SEHNR and CDR2 FQNEAQ (reference sequence). The CDR3 is made up of 14 amino acids. Here the CDR3 DNA reads TGTGCCAGCAGCACAACAGGGGTGGGAAACACCATATATTTT. It specifies CASSTTGVGNTIYF.

The chain links TRBV11-2 to TRBJ1-5; TRBD1 is a possible D gene (5 bases). This CDR3 has 14 residues. Germline V gene data show CDR1 as SGHAT and CDR2 as FQNNGV. V lost 1 base, J lost 5 bases, and 9 bases lay in between. The CDR3 region has the DNA TGTGCCAGCAGCTTAGGGGGGGGAGATCAGCCCCAGCATTTT. This codes for CASSLGGGDQPQHF.

This rearrangement joins TRBV29-1 to TRBJ2-7, with a tentative D call TRBD1 (7 bases). CDR3 length: 14 amino acids. V was shortened by 4 bases and J by 0 bases, with 13 bases between the two germline ends. Germline CDR1 SQVTM, CDR2 ANQGSEA. The chain's CDR3 is CSVVSGDSSYEQYF. Here the CDR3 DNA reads TGCAGCGTTGTGTCGGGGGACAGCTCCTACGAGCAGTACTTC.

The table lists this clone with a count of one. CDR3: CASSQELAGEREQYF. CDR3 coding DNA: TGTGCCAGCAGCCAAGAACTAGCGGGAGAACGCGAGCAGTACTTC. V is TRBV4-2 and J is TRBJ2-7, with TRBD2 matching 11 bases. CDR1 and CDR2 (germline): LGHNA, YNFKEQ. V was pared by 0 bases and J by 6 bases, with 4 bases of the junction left unmatched. The CDR3 runs 15 residues.

This sequence joins TRBV7-2 and TRBJ2-1, with 8 bases aligning to TRBD2. The CDR3 loop spans 16 amino acids. The V gene end was trimmed by 5 bases and the J gene end by 8 bases; junction bases not matched to a gene: 14. Germline CDR1 reads SGHTA; CDR2 reads FQGNSA. For the CDR3, the DNA is TGTGCCAGCAGCCCCACGAGGGAGCGGGGGCACTATGAGCAGTTCTTC. Protein product: CASSPTRERGHYEQFF.

This sequence joins TRBV2 and TRBJ2-1; D remains ambiguous. Trimming left V 3 bases short and J 0 bases short, with 9 bases between. This CDR3 spans 15 amino acids. Germline assignment: CDR1 SNHLY and CDR2 FYNNEI. Here the CDR3 DNA reads TGTGCCAGCAGTGAGGAGACGGTCTCCTACAATGAGCAGTTCTTC. Its translation: CASSEETVSYNEQFF.

The chain has TRBV4-1 and TRBJ2-5, with TRBD2 as a possible D gene (7 bases). Trimming stripped 6 bases from V and 5 bases from J, with 16 bases between. Germline CDR1 reads MGHRA; CDR2 reads YSYEKL. The CDR3 consists of 14 residues. The DNA of the CDR3 is TGCGCCAGCAGTGAGGGGGAGGGGAGGGAGACCCAGTACTTC. The encoded protein is CASSEGEGRETQYF.